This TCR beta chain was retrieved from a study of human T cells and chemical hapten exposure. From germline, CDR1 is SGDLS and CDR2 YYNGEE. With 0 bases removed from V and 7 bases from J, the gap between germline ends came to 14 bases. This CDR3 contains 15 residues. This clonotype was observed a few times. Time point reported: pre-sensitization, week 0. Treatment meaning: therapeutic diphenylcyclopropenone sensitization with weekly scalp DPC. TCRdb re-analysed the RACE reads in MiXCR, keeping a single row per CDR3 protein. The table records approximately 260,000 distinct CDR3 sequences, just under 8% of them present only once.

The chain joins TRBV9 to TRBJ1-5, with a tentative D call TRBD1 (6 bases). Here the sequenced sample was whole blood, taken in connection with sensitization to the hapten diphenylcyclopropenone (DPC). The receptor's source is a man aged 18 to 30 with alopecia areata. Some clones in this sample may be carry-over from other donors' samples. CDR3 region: CASSVDGGAGQPQHF. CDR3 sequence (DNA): TGTGCCAGCAGCGTAGATGGGGGGGCAGGACAGCCCCAGCATTTT.